The T cell receptor beta chain under discussion was sequenced for a study of blood T cell repertoires in COVID-19 (dated by TCRdb to the early 2020s). Some background on the complete study: Collaborator samples came from the United States, Italy and Spain and covered acute and convalescent phases of COVID-19. The prospective study material was composed of cDNA or gDNA derived from T cells, B-cell-depleted T cells, or PBMCs. Nearly every sample came with metadata listing a de-identified subject ID, COVID-19 status, age in years and sex. The repertoires were made available in a free public database intended to serve as a resource for research on the immune response to SARS-CoV-2. Where available, HLA class I and class II types were obtained from metadata supplied by the sample provider rather than from assay-based typing. Deeply sampled blood TCRbeta repertoires from subjects exposed to, actively infected with, or recovered from COVID-19 were included in the dataset. The samples were drawn from the first 160 participants of the ongoing ImmuneRACE study and from some 1,300 subjects provided by 6 global collaborators. Study-wide conclusions, independent of this receptor: The quantity of clinical and demographic metadata differed by source and by participant and was supplied without curation.

The germline V gene encodes CDR1 LNHDA and CDR2 SQIVND (reference sequence). The trim is 5 bases for V and 2 bases for J, with a gap of 18 bases between the germline ends. CDR3 length: 16 amino acids, cysteine to phenylalanine. Only the CDR3 DNA is retained, 48 bases long and in frame from the first base. Each collaborating institution followed its own protocols to collect whole blood in K2EDTA tubes. Collaborator samples were shipped for TCRbeta analysis as frozen whole blood, isolated PBMCs, or DNA extracted from either sample type. TCRbeta CDR3 regions were amplified from genomic DNA by means of the immunoSEQ Assay, a bias-controlled multiplex PCR. Under the source paper's analysis protocol: Nucleated cell counts per sample were estimated from amplification of reference gene primers within the assay. To quantify the absolute abundance of each unique TCRbeta CDR3 rearrangement, sequence reads were collapsed and filtered. For each sample, productive Simpson clonality was calculated by taking the square root of Simpson's diversity index across productive rearrangements. TCRdb provides this immuneACCESS table in a form limited to in-frame rearrangements. Some clones are lacking; in checked studies, under half of them reflect an unresolved V gene, and why the rest are absent is not known. That table supplies the V and J calls and clone size; D and trimming were determined from the DNA. The sample data list 150,000 to 200,000 clones, and 88% of these were observed just once. The biggest ten clones account for around 4.8% of the sample.

This clone has only one observation. Its antigen is not yet known. No base qualities exist here, and no much larger clone lies one base off it. The sequence came from a human donor in a cohort sampled during active COVID-19. This chain is built from TRBV19 and TRBJ1-2; TRBD1 is perhaps the D gene, given 6 matching bases. Material: peripheral blood. At the DNA level, the sequence is TGTGCCAGTAGTCTAAGGCGGGGGGCAGGAAACTATGGCTACACCTTC. Its protein product is CASSLRRGAGNYGYTF.